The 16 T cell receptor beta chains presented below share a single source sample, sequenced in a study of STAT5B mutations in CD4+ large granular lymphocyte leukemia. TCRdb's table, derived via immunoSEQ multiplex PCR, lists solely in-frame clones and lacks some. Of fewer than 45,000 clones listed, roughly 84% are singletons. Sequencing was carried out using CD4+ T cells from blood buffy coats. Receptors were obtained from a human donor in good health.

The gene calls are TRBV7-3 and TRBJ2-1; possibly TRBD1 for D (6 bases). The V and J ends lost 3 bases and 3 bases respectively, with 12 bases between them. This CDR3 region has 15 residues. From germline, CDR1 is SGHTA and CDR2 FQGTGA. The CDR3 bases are TGTGCCAGCAGCTTTACAGGGACGGGCTACAATGAGCAGTTCTTC. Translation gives CASSFTGTGYNEQFF.

The CDR3 DNA reads TGCAGCTCGTATCTAGCGGGAGGTGGAGAGACCCAGTACTTC. It codes for CSSYLAGGGETQYF. V is TRBV29-1 and J is TRBJ2-5, with TRBD2 matching over 11 bases. CDR3 length: 14 residues. The germline V gene encodes CDR1 SQVTM and CDR2 ANQGSEA. V was pared by 8 bases and J by 4 bases, with 9 bases of the junction left unmatched.

This chain's CDR3 is CASSLHPRILNTGELFF. The CDR3 DNA is TGTGCCAGCAGTCTACACCCGCGGATTCTGAACACCGGGGAGCTGTTTTTT. The genes are TRBV27 and TRBJ2-2; unclear D gene. This CDR3 contains 17 residues. Trimming took 5 bases from V and 1 from J, leaving 17 bases between them. Germline V gene lookup returns CDR1 MNHEY and CDR2 SMNVEV (reference sequence).

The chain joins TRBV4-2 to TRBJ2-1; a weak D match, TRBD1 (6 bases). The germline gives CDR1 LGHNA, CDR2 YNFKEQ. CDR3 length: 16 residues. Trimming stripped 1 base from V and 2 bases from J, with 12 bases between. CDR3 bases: TGTGCCAGCAGCCAAGTTTCGACAGGAACCTACAATGAGCAGTTCTTC. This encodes CASSQVSTGTYNEQFF.

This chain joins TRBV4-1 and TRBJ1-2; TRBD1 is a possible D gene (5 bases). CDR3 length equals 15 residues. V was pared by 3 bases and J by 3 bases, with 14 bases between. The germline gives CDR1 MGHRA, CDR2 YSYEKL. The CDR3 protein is CASSQAGTSDYGYTF. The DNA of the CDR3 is TGCGCCAGCAGCCAGGCCGGGACCTCAGACTATGGCTACACCTTC.

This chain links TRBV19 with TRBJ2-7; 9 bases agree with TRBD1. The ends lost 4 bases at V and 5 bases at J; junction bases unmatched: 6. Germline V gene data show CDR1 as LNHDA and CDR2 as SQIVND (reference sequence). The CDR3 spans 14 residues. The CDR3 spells CASSTGTGFHEQYF. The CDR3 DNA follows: TGTGCCAGTAGTACCGGGACAGGGTTCCACGAGCAGTACTTC.

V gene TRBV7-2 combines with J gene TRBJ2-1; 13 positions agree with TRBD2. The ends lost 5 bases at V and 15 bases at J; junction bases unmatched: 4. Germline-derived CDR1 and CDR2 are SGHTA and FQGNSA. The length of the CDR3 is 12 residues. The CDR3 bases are TGTGCCAGCAGCCCAACTAGCGGGGGGGGGTTCTTC. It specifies CASSPTSGGGFF. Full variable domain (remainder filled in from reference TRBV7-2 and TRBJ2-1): GAGVSQSPSNKVTEKGKDVELRCDPISGHTALYWYRQSLGQGLEFLIYFQGNSAPDKSGLPSDRFSAERTGGSVSTLTIQRTQQEDSAVYLCASSPTSGGGFFGPGTRLTVL.

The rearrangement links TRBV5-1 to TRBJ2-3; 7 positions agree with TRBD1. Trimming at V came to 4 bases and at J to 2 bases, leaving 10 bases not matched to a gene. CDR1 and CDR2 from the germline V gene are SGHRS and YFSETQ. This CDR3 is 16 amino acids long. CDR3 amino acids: CASSERSTGITDTQYF. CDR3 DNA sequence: TGCGCCAGCAGCGAGAGATCGACAGGGATCACAGATACGCAGTATTTT.

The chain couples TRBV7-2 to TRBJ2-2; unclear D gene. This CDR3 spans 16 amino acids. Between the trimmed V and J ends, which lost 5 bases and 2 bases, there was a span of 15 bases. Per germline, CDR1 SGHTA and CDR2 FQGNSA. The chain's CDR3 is CASSRYSDPNTGELFF. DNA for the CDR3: TGTGCCAGCAGCCGGTACTCTGACCCCAACACCGGGGAGCTGTTTTTT. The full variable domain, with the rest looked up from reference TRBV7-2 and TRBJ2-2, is GAGVSQSPSNKVTEKGKDVELRCDPISGHTALYWYRQSLGQGLEFLIYFQGNSAPDKSGLPSDRFSAERTGGSVSTLTIQRTQQEDSAVYLCASSRYSDPNTGELFFGEGSRLTVL.

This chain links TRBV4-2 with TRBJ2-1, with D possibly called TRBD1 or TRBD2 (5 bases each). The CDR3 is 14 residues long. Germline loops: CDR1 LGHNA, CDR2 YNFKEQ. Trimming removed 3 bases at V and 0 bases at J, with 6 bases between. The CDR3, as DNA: TGTGCCAGCAGCCAGGGGGACTCCTACAATGAGCAGTTCTTC. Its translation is CASSQGDSYNEQFF.

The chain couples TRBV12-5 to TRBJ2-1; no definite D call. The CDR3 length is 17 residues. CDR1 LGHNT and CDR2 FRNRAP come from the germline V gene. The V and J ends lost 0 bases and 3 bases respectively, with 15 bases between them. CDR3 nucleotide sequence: TGTGCTAGTGGTTTGGTACTCCTCACCCGCCGCTACAATGAGCAGTTCTTC. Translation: CASGLVLLTRRYNEQFF.

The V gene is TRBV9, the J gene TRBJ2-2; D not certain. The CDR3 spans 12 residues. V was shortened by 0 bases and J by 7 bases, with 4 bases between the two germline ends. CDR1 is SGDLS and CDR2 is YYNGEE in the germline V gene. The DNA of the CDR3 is TGTGCCAGCAGCGTAGTTTACGGGGAGCTGTTTTTT. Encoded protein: CASSVVYGELFF.

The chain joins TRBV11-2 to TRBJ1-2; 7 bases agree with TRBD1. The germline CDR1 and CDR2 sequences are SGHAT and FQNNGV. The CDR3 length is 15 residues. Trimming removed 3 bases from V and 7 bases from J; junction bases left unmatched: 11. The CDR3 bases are TGTGCCAGCAGCTTGACGGCCGGGACAGCACGTGGCTACACCTTC. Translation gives CASSLTAGTARGYTF.

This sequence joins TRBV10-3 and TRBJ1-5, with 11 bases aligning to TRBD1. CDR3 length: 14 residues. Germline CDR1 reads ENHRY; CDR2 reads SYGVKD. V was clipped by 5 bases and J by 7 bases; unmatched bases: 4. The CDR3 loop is CAISPGQGDQPQHF. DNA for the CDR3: TGTGCCATCAGTCCGGGACAGGGGGACCAGCCCCAGCATTTT.

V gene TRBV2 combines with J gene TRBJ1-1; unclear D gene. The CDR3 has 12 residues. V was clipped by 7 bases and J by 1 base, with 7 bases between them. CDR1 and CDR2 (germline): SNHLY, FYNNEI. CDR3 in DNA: TGTGCCAGCAAAGGCGAGAACACTGAAGCTTTCTTT. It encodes CASKGENTEAFF.

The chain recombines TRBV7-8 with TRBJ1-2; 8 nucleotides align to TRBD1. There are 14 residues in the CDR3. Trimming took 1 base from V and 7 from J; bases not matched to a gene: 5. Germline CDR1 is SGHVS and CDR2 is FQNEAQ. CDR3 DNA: TGTGCCAGCAGCTTAGACAGGGGGTACTCTGGCTACACCTTC. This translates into CASSLDRGYSGYTF.